Listed here are 16 T cell receptor beta chains from one sample, sequenced in a study of blood T cell repertoires in COVID-19. Profiling relied on immunoSEQ multiplex PCR, and the TCRdb table lists in-frame clones only, not all of them. The profile covers approximately 40,000 clones, with more than 85% appearing a single time and around 5.4% taken by the ten largest. Specimen: peripheral blood. All receptors come from a woman of 80 years or more with acute or convalescent COVID-19.

J is TRBJ2-1 and V is TRBV3-1 (or the pseudogene TRBV3-2), with TRBD2 matching over 11 bases. In germline, CDR1 is LGHDT, CDR2 YNNKEL (reference sequence). The CDR3 loop spans 13 amino acids. J was trimmed by 9 bases and V by 4 bases; bases with no gene match: 2. The CDR3: CASSLAGGLEQFF. The CDR3, as DNA: TGTGCCAGCAGCCTAGCGGGGGGGCTTGAGCAGTTCTTC.

The V call is TRBV19, the J call TRBJ2-1, with a possible D match to TRBD2 (5 bases). This CDR3 region has 17 residues. V lost 5 bases and J lost 0, with 17 bases in between. Germline-derived CDR1 and CDR2 are LNHDA and SQIVND (reference sequence). The CDR3 DNA reads TGTGCCAGTAGTTCCCGGACTGCCAGGAGCTCCTACAATGAGCAGTTCTTC. This codes for CASSSRTARSSYNEQFF.

Worth noting for this clone: The same CDR3 can be traced to other DNA sequences in this sample. This chain uses TRBV6-5 with TRBJ1-2, with D hard to call. CDR1 and CDR2 from the germline V gene are MNHEY and SVGAGI. V was cut by 6 bases and J by 1 base, with 6 bases left in between. The CDR3 is made up of 12 amino acids. This chain's CDR3 is CASRGDNYGYTF. As DNA, the CDR3 is TGTGCCAGCAGGGGCGATAACTATGGCTACACCTTC.

This clone appeared a single time. The CDR3 here is CASSNVISRGRHNSPLHF. CDR3 DNA: TGTGCCAGCAGCAACGTTATAAGCAGGGGGCGACATAATTCACCCCTCCACTTT. The genes are TRBV6-2 or TRBV6-3 and TRBJ1-6, with 8 bases identical to TRBD1. The germline V gene encodes CDR1 MNHEY and CDR2 SVGEGT. The CDR3 has 18 amino acids. Losses at the gene ends were 6 bases for V and 5 bases for J; bases not matched to a gene: 15.

The chain recombines TRBV2 with TRBJ2-5, with 7 bases fitting TRBD1. V lost 5 bases and J lost 13; bases outside the gene matches: 16. Germline assignment: CDR1 SNHLY and CDR2 FYNNEI. This CDR3 is built from 14 residues. The CDR3 reads CASSPRQGPTQAYF. The CDR3 DNA follows: TGTGCCAGCAGTCCCCGACAGGGCCCCACTCAGGCGTACTTC.

The V call is TRBV3-1 (or the pseudogene TRBV3-2), the J call TRBJ1-1; 7 nucleotides align to TRBD1. CDR1 and CDR2 from the germline V gene are LGHDT and YNNKEL (reference sequence). V was clipped by 5 bases and J by 11 bases; unmatched bases: 11. This CDR3 region has 13 residues. In DNA, the CDR3 is TGTGCCAGCAGCTCCCAAGGAGGGGGCAAGGCTTTCTTT. This gives the protein CASSSQGGGKAFF.

The V call is TRBV9, the J call TRBJ2-7; TRBD1 aligns across 11 bases. Germline V CDR1 and CDR2: SGDLS, YYNGEE. The CDR3 loop spans 17 amino acids. Trimming took 3 bases from V and 1 from J; bases not matched to a gene: 9. CDR3 amino acids: CASSDHGQGAGSYEQYF. The CDR3 DNA reads as TGTGCCAGCAGCGATCATGGACAGGGGGCTGGGTCCTACGAGCAGTACTTC.

The CDR3 sequence is CASSLELNTFSAGEKLFF. CDR3 in DNA: TGTGCCAGCAGCTTAGAACTCAACACCTTCTCGGCGGGTGAAAAACTGTTTTTT. The rearrangement links TRBV7-2 to TRBJ1-4, with no clear D. The CDR3 extends over 18 amino acids. Trimming cost V 1 base and J 7 bases, with 22 bases left between them. In germline, CDR1 is SGHTA, CDR2 FQGNSA.

The chain uses TRBV6-5 and TRBJ1-2; 9 bases match TRBD1. CDR3 length: 15 residues. Germline trimming cut 5 bases from V and 5 bases from J; bases unmatched to any gene: 9. CDR1 is MNHEY and CDR2 is SVGAGI in the germline V gene. The CDR3 loop reads CASSPRTGVEYGYTF. The CDR3 nucleotides are TGTGCCAGCAGTCCCAGGACAGGGGTGGAATATGGCTACACCTTC.

The chain combines TRBV19 with TRBJ1-2; D is uncertain. Germline CDR1 is LNHDA and CDR2 is SQIVND (reference sequence). Trimming left V 7 bases short and J 1 base short, with 13 bases between. This CDR3 is 14 amino acids long. CDR3 protein: CASKEGLNNYGYTF. The CDR3 DNA sequence: TGTGCCAGTAAGGAGGGTCTCAATAACTATGGCTACACCTTC.

This clone was counted between two and nine times. The chain uses TRBV4-1 and TRBJ1-2, with 8 bases aligning to TRBD1. The V and J ends lost 1 base and 6 bases, in that order; junction bases with no gene match: 10. The CDR3 has 16 residues. The V gene's germline CDR1 is MGHRA and CDR2 YSYEKL. The chain's CDR3 is CASSQGMKQGGHGYTF. The CDR3 coding sequence is TGCGCCAGCAGCCAAGGGATGAAACAGGGGGGTCATGGCTACACCTTC.

The chain links TRBV18 to TRBJ2-7; 10 nucleotides match TRBD1. CDR3 length equals 14 residues. Germline CDR1 KGHSH, CDR2 LQKENI. V lost 5 bases, J lost 3 bases, and 4 bases stayed unmatched. CDR3 nucleotides: TGTGCCAGCTCATTGGGACAGGGGCTCTACGAGCAGTACTTC. This encodes CASSLGQGLYEQYF.

The rearrangement links TRBV21-1 to TRBJ2-5; the table names TRBD1, a call not compared with the DNA. TRBV21-1 is annotated as a pseudogene. The CDR3 totals 18 residues. The CDR3 spells CASSLTNGMRQGAETQYF. The CDR3 DNA follows: TGTGCCAGCAGCCTTACAAACGGTATGAGGCAGGGGGCTGAGACCCAGTACTTC.

The genes are TRBV15 and TRBJ1-1, with 7 positions matching TRBD1. The CDR3 has 15 residues. The germline gives CDR1 LNHNV, CDR2 YYDKDF (reference sequence). The junction had 4 bases not matched to a gene; V was cut back by 0 bases and J by 3 bases. The CDR3 DNA reads as TGTGCCACCAGCAGAGATCGGAGGGGGCACACTGAAGCTTTCTTT. Protein sequence: CATSRDRRGHTEAFF.

The genes are TRBV13 and TRBJ2-7; D unclear. The V end was cut by 1 base, the J end by 3 bases, with 16 bases between. Germline-derived CDR1 and CDR2 are PRHDT and FYEKMQ (reference sequence). The CDR3 covers 16 residues. CDR3 sequence reads: CASSLDLGTAGYEQYF. CDR3 nucleotide sequence: TGTGCCAGCAGCTTAGACCTGGGCACGGCCGGCTACGAGCAGTACTTC.

The chain combines TRBV19 with TRBJ2-4; TRBD2 matches at 8 bases. With V trimmed by 5 bases and J by 12 bases, 21 bases remained unmatched. This CDR3 has 17 residues. Germline CDR1 is LNHDA and CDR2 is SQIVND (reference sequence). The CDR3: CASSVGTSPIGGVTQYF. The CDR3 nucleotides are TGTGCCAGTAGTGTCGGAACGAGTCCTATCGGGGGGGTGACTCAGTACTTC.